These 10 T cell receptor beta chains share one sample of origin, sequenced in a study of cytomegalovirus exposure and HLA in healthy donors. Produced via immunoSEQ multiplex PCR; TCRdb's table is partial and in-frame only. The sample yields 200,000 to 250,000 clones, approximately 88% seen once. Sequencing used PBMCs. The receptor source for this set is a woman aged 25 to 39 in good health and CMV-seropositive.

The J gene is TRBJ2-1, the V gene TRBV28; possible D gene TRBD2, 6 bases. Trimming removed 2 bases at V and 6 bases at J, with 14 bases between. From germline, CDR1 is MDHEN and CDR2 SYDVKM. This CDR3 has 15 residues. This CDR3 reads CASSLPGTRSNEQFF. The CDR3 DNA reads TGTGCCAGCAGTTTACCCGGGACTCGGAGCAATGAGCAGTTCTTC.

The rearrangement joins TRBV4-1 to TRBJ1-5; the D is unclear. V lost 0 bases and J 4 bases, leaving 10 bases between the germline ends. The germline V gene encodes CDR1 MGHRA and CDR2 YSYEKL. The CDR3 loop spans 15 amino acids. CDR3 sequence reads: CASSQERRDNQPQHF. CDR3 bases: TGCGCCAGCAGCCAAGAACGACGGGATAATCAGCCCCAGCATTTT.

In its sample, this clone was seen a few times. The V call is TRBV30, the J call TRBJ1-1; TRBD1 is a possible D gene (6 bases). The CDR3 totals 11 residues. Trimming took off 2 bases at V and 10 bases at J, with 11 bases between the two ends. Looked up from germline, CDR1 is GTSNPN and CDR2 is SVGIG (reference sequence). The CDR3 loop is CAWSRGDLAFF. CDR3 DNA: TGTGCCTGGAGTAGGGGGGATTTAGCTTTCTTT.

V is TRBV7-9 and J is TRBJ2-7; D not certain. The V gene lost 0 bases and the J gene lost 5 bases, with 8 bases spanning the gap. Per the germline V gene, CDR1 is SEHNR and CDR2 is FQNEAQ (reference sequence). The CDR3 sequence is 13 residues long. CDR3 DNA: TGTGCCAGCAGCTTAGCCCCGTCTGACGAGCAGTACTTC. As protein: CASSLAPSDEQYF.

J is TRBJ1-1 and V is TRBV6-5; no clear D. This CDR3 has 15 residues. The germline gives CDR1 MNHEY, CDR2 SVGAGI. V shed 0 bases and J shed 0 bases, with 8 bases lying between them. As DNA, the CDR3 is TGTGCCAGCAGTTACTCTGGCGGATTGAACACTGAAGCTTTCTTT. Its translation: CASSYSGGLNTEAFF.

Here the CDR3 reads CASSLGPQETQYF. The CDR3 DNA is TGTGCCAGCAGTCTGGGGCCCCAAGAGACCCAGTACTTC. This chain connects TRBV6-1 to TRBJ2-5, with D maybe TRBD1 (5 bases). V was cut by 5 bases and J by 1 base, with 8 bases left in between. CDR3 size: 13 residues. Germline V lookup: CDR1 MNHNS, CDR2 SASEGT.

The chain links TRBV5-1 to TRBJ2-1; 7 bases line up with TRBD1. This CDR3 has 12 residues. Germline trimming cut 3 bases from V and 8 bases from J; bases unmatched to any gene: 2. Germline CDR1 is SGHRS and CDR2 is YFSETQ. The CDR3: CASSSTGDEQFF. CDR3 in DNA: TGCGCCAGCAGCTCCACAGGGGATGAGCAGTTCTTC.

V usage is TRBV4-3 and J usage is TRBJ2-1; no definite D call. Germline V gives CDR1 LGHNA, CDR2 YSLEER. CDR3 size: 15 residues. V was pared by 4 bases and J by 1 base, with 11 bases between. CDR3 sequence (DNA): TGCGCCAGCAGCCTGCGGCGGCCGTCCTACAATGAGCAGTTCTTC. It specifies CASSLRRPSYNEQFF.

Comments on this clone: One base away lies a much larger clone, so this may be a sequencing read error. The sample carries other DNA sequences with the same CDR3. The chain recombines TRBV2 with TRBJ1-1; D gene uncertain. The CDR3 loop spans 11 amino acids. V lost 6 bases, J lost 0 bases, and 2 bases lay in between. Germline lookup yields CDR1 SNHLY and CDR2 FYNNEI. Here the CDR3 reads CASRVNTEAFF. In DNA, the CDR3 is TGTGCCAGCAGGGTGAACACTGAAGCTTTCTTT. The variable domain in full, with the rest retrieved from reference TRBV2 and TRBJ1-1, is EPEVTQTPSHQVTQMGQEVILRCVPISNHLYFYWYRQILGQKVEFLVSFYNNEISEKSEIFDDQFSVERPDGSNFTLKIRSTKLEDSAMYFCASRVNTEAFFGQGTRLTVV.

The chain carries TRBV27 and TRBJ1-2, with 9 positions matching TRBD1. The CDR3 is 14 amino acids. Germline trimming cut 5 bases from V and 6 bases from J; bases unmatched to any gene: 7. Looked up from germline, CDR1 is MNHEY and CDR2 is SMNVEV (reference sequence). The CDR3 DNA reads TGTGCCAGCAGTATAGGGACAGGGAGGGATGGCTACACCTTC. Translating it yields CASSIGTGRDGYTF.